This TCR beta chain was captured in a study of CD8+ T cells in alopecia areata. General study findings and limits: The study found TCR sharing across patients less clear than in mice, possibly for HLA reasons. Normal scalp had lower clonality than lesional scalp, with alopecia totalis/universalis lesions showing this most strongly.

As concerns this clone: The target antigen is unknown.

Collected material from alopecia areata patients comprised lesional scalp punch biopsies and peripheral blood. Sequencing relied on a cDNA template that was reverse transcribed from extracted RNA. Only in-frame clones appear in the TCRdb table, and some are missing; sequencing was by immunoSEQ multiplex PCR. The sample lists 5,700 or so clones; approximately 60% were seen once. This TCR was sampled from a human donor with alopecia areata. Specimen: skin, collected at week 0.

The CDR3 coding sequence is TGTGCCACCAGCAGAGTGTGGACAAGGCCTCTAGCCAAAAACATTCAGTACTTC. It is translated as CATSRVWTRPLAKNIQYF. The genes are TRBV15 and TRBJ2-4, with D possibly being TRBD1 (5 bases). The CDR3 runs 18 residues. Germline lookup yields CDR1 LNHNV and CDR2 YYDKDF (reference sequence). V dropped 1 base and J dropped 0 bases, with 16 bases sitting between them.